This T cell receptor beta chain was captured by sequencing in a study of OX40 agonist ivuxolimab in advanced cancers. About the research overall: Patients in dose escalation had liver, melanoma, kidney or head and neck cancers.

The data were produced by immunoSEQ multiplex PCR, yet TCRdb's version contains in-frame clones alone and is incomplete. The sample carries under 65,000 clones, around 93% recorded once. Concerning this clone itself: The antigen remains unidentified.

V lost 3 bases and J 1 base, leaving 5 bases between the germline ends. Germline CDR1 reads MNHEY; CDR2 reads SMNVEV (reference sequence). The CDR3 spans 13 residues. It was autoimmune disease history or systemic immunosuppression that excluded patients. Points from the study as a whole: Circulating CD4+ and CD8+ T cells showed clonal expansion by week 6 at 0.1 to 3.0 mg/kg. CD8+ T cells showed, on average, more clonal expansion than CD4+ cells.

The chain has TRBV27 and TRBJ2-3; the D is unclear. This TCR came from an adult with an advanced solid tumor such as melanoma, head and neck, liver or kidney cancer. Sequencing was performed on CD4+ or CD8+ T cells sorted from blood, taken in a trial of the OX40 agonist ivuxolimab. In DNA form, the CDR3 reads TGTGCCAGCAGTTTGGAACGCACAGATACGCAGTATTTT. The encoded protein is CASSLERTDTQYF.